This T cell receptor beta chain was documented in a study of blood T cell repertoires in COVID-19. As for the study in general: For recovered donors of Cohort 3, there were two negative PCRs, clearance, or symptom resolution.

Participants spanned ages about 18 to 100 years and resided in some 22 US areas. In the original workflow: Using reference gene primer amplification, nucleated cell counts were estimated. Generated by immunoSEQ multiplex PCR, the TCRdb table keeps only in-frame clones and is missing some. That table supplies the V and J calls and clone size; D and trimming were determined from the DNA. Of roughly 200,000 clones in the sample, roughly 87% were seen once. Germline V CDR1 and CDR2: MNHEY, SMNVEV (reference sequence). There are 13 residues in the CDR3. Trimming shortened V by 6 bases and J by 5 bases, and 14 bases separated the two germline ends.

This chain connects TRBV27 to TRBJ2-7, with D perhaps matching TRBD1 (6 bases). The origin of this receptor is a man aged 30-40 years in a cohort exposed to, infected with or recovered from COVID-19 (not recorded which). Sequencing input: PBMCs or T cells enriched from blood (not recorded which). Here the CDR3 reads CASSREGDDEQYF. DNA for the CDR3: TGTGCCAGCAGCCGAGAGGGGGACGACGAGCAGTACTTC.